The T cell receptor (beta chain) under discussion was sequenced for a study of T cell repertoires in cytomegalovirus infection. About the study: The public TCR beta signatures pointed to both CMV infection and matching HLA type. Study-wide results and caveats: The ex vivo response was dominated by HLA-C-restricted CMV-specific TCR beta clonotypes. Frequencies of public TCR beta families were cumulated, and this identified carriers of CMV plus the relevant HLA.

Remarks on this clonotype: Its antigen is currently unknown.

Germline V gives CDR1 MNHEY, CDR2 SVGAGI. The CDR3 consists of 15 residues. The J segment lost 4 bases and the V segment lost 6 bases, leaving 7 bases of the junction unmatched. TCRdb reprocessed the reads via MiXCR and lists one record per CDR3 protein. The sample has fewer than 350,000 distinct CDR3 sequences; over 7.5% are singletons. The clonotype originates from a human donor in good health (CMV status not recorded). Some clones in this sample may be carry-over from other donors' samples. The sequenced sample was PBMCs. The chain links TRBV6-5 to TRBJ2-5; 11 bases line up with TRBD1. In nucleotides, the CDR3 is TGTGCCAGCAGGGACAGGGGGCGCGGGGGAGAGACCCAGTACTTC. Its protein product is CASRDRGRGGETQYF.